Listed below are T cell receptor beta chains from one sample, sequenced in a study of T-cell memory formation after mild COVID-19. TCRdb re-called the 5' RACE reads through MiXCR, storing one row per CDR3 protein. The sample carries around 200,000 distinct CDR3 sequences, under 20% recorded once. The specimen was PBMCs or a T cell subset sorted from them (not recorded which). The receptors were sampled from a man between 18 and 29 years old who had mild COVID-19 (a few samples of this study predate the infection). Cell type and time point are not known. The CDR3 runs from the conserved cysteine through the conserved F or W. Each record gives: V gene, clone size, CDR3 length, D gene, J gene, CDR3 DNA, CDR3 protein. A D gene is named only where the DNA matches it firmly. The size of a clone is reported for some rows only, either as once, few or many, or as a class for expanded clones.

TRBV5-1	-	15	-	TRBJ1-5	TGCGCCAGCAGCTTGGACGGGAATAGCAATCAGCCCCAGCATTTT	CASSLDGNSNQPQHF
TRBV11-1	few	16	TRBD1	TRBJ2-2	TGTGCCAGCAGCCCCCTTGGGTACAGGGGAACCGGGGAGCTGTTTTTT	CASSPLGYRGTGELFF
TRBV12-3/TRBV12-4	-	16	TRBD2	TRBJ2-4	TGTGCCAGCAGTCGCGGGACTAGCGGGTTTAGGTACATTCAGTACTTC	CASSRGTSGFRYIQYF
TRBV24-1	-	16	TRBD2	TRBJ2-3	TGTGCCACCAGTGAAGTAGCGGGGGCTGGCACAGATACGCAGTATTTT	CATSEVAGAGTDTQYF
TRBV20-1	-	13	-	TRBJ1-3	TGCAGTGCTAAGGACAGTGGAGGAAACACCATATATTTT	CSAKDSGGNTIYF
TRBV4-2	-	16	-	TRBJ2-7	TGTGCCAGCAGCCAAGAAGGGGGGGCGCTCCCATACGAGCAGTACTTC	CASSQEGGALPYEQYF
TRBV4-3	-	17	-	TRBJ2-2	TGCGCCAGCAGCCTCCTAGTAGGCGGGGGCGAGGGCGGGGAGCTGTTTTTT	CASSLLVGGGEGGELFF
TRBV6-5	-	15	-	TRBJ2-7	TGTGCCAGCAGTTACGGGGCAGGGAGAGCCTACGAGCAGTACTTC	CASSYGAGRAYEQYF
TRBV6-1	few	14	TRBD2	TRBJ2-1	TGTGCCAGCAGTGAGTCTAGCGGGAGGGATGAGCAGTTCTTC	CASSESSGRDEQFF
TRBV7-8	-	16	-	TRBJ1-5	TGTGCCAGCAGCTTAGAGCAGTGGGGAGTAGAACAGCCCCAGCATTTT	CASSLEQWGVEQPQHF
TRBV4-3	few	15	TRBD2	TRBJ2-1	TGCGCCAGCAGCACGGGACTAGCGGGGGGAAATGAGCAGTTCTTC	CASSTGLAGGNEQFF
TRBV7-9	-	14	-	TRBJ2-7	TGTGCCAGCAGCTCCCGGCCTCCTACCTACGAGCAGTACTTC	CASSSRPPTYEQYF
TRBV5-5	few	15	TRBD1	TRBJ2-5	TGTGCCAGCAGCGGCGGGACAGGGGGACAAGAGACCCAGTACTTC	CASSGGTGGQETQYF
TRBV4-2	many	15	-	TRBJ2-1	TGTGCCAGCAGCCAAGACCGAACGGGGTACAATGAGCAGTTCTTC	CASSQDRTGYNEQFF
TRBV7-2	many	11	-	TRBJ2-5	TGTGCCAGCAGCTCCTGGGAGACCCAGTACTTC	CASSSWETQYF
TRBV5-1	-	15	TRBD1	TRBJ1-4	TGCGCCAGCAGCTTGGGGGACAGGGTAAATGAAAAACTGTTTTTT	CASSLGDRVNEKLFF
TRBV19	few	14	TRBD1	TRBJ2-5	TGTGCCAGTAGTAGATGGACAGGGGAAGAGACCCAGTACTTC	CASSRWTGEETQYF
TRBV5-1	few	15	TRBD2	TRBJ2-1	TGCGCCAGCAGCTTGGTGCTAGCGGGGGACAATGAGCAGTTCTTC	CASSLVLAGDNEQFF
TRBV7-6	-	16	TRBD1	TRBJ1-2	TGTGCCAGCAGCTTGGGGACAGCAAGAGAACCCTATGGCTACACCTTC	CASSLGTAREPYGYTF
TRBV7-3	-	14	TRBD2	TRBJ2-3	TGTGCCAGCAGCTTAACTGGGACTACCCCTACGCAGTATTTT	CASSLTGTTPTQYF
TRBV6-6	-	16	TRBD1	TRBJ2-2	TGTGCCAGCAGCCCCACAGGGGGCTGGAACACCGGGGAGCTGTTTTTT	CASSPTGGWNTGELFF
TRBV20-1	few	13	-	TRBJ1-1	TGCAGCGTTGGGGGACCCCGGGACACTGAAGCTTTCTTT	CSVGGPRDTEAFF
TRBV25-1	few	15	TRBD1	TRBJ2-2	TGTGCCAGCAGTGATGGGGGACAGTCCACCGGGGAGCTGTTTTTT	CASSDGGQSTGELFF
TRBV5-1	few	15	-	TRBJ2-2	TGCGCCAGCAGCTTGTACAGGATGGGGACCGGGGAGCTGTTTTTT	CASSLYRMGTGELFF
TRBV4-2	-	12	-	TRBJ1-1	TGTGCCAGCAGCCAAGATACCCTGCCCTCTTTCTTT	CASSQDTLPSFF
TRBV24-1	-	15	TRBD2	TRBJ2-1	TGTGCCACCAGTGACCGAGCGGGGGGGCCACATGAGCAGTTCTTC	CATSDRAGGPHEQFF
TRBV7-9	-	12	-	TRBJ1-4	TGTGCCAGCAGCAAGATGAGTGAAAAACTGTTTTTT	CASSKMSEKLFF
TRBV4-3	many	15	-	TRBJ1-6	TGCGCCAGCAGCCAAGATACGGGCTCCGAGCTTTCCCTCCACTTT	CASSQDTGSELSLHF
TRBV7-9	-	14	TRBD1	TRBJ1-1	TGTGCCTCCCGGGACAGGCCGGTGGGCACTGAAGCTTTCTTT	CASRDRPVGTEAFF
TRBV20-1	-	10	-	TRBJ2-3	TGCAGTGCTAGAGTTGATACGCAGTATTTT	CSARVDTQYF
TRBV12-3/TRBV12-4	-	13	TRBD2	TRBJ2-7	TGTGCCAGCAGTCCTGGGACTAGCTCGAGGCAGTACTTC	CASSPGTSSRQYF
TRBV6-5	-	13	-	TRBJ2-1	TGTGCCAGCAGTTCGGGGCCTTACAATGAGCAGTTCTTC	CASSSGPYNEQFF
TRBV4-2	-	12	TRBD2	TRBJ2-5	TGTGCCAGCCGGGGGGATCTGGAGACCCAGTACTTC	CASRGDLETQYF
TRBV20-1	few	14	TRBD2	TRBJ2-5	TGCAGTGCACTGAGCGGGGGGTACGGGGAGACCCAGTACTTC	CSALSGGYGETQYF
TRBV18	few	13	-	TRBJ1-1	TGTGCCAGCTCACCAGGAACAGTTAATGAAGCTTTCTTT	CASSPGTVNEAFF
TRBV7-2	-	16	TRBD1	TRBJ1-3	TGTGCCAGCAGCTTAGTTGGGACAGGGAAGCGAAACACCATATATTTT	CASSLVGTGKRNTIYF
TRBV6-2/TRBV6-3	-	13	-	TRBJ1-1	TGTGCCAGCGTCGGAAGGATGAACACTGAAGCTTTCTTT	CASVGRMNTEAFF
TRBV20-1	few	14	-	TRBJ1-1	TGCAGTGCTAGAGATTTAGAAGGGTTCACTGAAGCTTTCTTT	CSARDLEGFTEAFF
TRBV7-2	-	14	TRBD2	TRBJ2-3	TGTGCCAGCACCGTACGGGGGGGGGAAGCTACGCAGTATTTT	CASTVRGGEATQYF
TRBV9	-	14	-	TRBJ1-6	TGTGCCAGCAGCGGATCAAAAGATAATTCACCCCTCCACTTT	CASSGSKDNSPLHF
TRBV7-9	few	14	-	TRBJ1-4	TGTGCCAGCAGCTTGGGTCAGCTTAATGAAAAACTGTTTTTT	CASSLGQLNEKLFF
TRBV10-3	few	13	TRBD1	TRBJ1-4	TGTGCCATCAGCAGGGGGTTGGAGGAAAAACTGTTTTTT	CAISRGLEEKLFF
TRBV3-1	few	13	-	TRBJ1-2	TGTGCCAGCAGCCACCCCCCCGGATATGGCTACACCTTC	CASSHPPGYGYTF
TRBV6-2/TRBV6-3	few	14	-	TRBJ1-5	TGTGCCAGCAGCCAAGCGGCAGGCAATCAGCCCCAGCATTTT	CASSQAAGNQPQHF
TRBV15	-	15	-	TRBJ1-1	TGTGCCACCATCGGAGGAAGGGGCTCGAACACTGAAGCTTTCTTT	CATIGGRGSNTEAFF
TRBV5-1	-	16	TRBD1	TRBJ2-5	TGCGCCAGCAGCTTGACCAGGGGGTCGGGGCAAGAGACCCAGTACTTC	CASSLTRGSGQETQYF
TRBV12-3/TRBV12-4	-	13	-	TRBJ1-2	TGTGCCAGTGCCACAAACCCAGGGTATGGCTACACCTTC	CASATNPGYGYTF
TRBV12-3/TRBV12-4	-	14	-	TRBJ2-7	TGTGCCAGCAGTTTAGACAGCAACTCCTACGAGCAGTACTTC	CASSLDSNSYEQYF
TRBV12-3/TRBV12-4	few	14	-	TRBJ1-2	TGTGCCAGCAGTTTGAATCCAAAAAACTATGGCTACACCTTC	CASSLNPKNYGYTF
TRBV20-1	few	17	TRBD1	TRBJ1-1	TGCAGTGCTAGGGGACCCGCAGGGGGCCGGATGAACACTGAAGCTTTCTTT	CSARGPAGGRMNTEAFF
TRBV5-1	few	15	TRBD1	TRBJ1-1	TGCGCCAGCAGCTCGCGGGGGACAGGGAACACTGAAGCTTTCTTT	CASSSRGTGNTEAFF
TRBV4-2	few	14	-	TRBJ1-2	TGTGCCAGCAGCCAAGATACGGTTAACTATGGCTACACCTTC	CASSQDTVNYGYTF
TRBV20-1	-	14	-	TRBJ2-1	TGCAGTGCCCTCCCTAGCGCCGTAACCAATGAGCAGTTCTTC	CSALPSAVTNEQFF